This T cell receptor beta chain was sequenced for a study of Graves' ophthalmopathy and Graves' hyperthyroidism. Amplifying from RNA transcripts, the study obtained TCR beta CDR3 regions. The authors performed first-round RT-PCR with HTBI primers and then a second-round multiplex PCR. TCRdb itself ran the multiplex PCR reads through MiXCR, one entry per CDR3 protein. Of 300,000 to 500,000 distinct CDR3 sequences detected, roughly 14% appear once; the ten largest clones hold about 7%. There are many counts of this clonotype. What it binds is not known. Stable hyperthyroidism was defined by absence of ophthalmopathy within 18 months of follow-up. V was shortened by 4 bases and J by 2 bases, with 18 bases between the two germline ends. Germline assignment: CDR1 SGHRS and CDR2 YFSETQ. The CDR3 is made up of 16 amino acids. Study-level results: The blood repertoire also included most expanded thyroid clonotypes above 0.001 frequency.

This sequence was found in a woman aged 18 to 35 with stable Graves' hyperthyroidism. V is TRBV5-1 and J is TRBJ1-2; no clear D. The specimen sequenced was peripheral blood. The CDR3 loop reads CASSPEGGHQNYGYTF. CDR3 DNA sequence: TGCGCCAGCAGCCCCGAGGGAGGGCACCAGAACTATGGCTACACCTTC.